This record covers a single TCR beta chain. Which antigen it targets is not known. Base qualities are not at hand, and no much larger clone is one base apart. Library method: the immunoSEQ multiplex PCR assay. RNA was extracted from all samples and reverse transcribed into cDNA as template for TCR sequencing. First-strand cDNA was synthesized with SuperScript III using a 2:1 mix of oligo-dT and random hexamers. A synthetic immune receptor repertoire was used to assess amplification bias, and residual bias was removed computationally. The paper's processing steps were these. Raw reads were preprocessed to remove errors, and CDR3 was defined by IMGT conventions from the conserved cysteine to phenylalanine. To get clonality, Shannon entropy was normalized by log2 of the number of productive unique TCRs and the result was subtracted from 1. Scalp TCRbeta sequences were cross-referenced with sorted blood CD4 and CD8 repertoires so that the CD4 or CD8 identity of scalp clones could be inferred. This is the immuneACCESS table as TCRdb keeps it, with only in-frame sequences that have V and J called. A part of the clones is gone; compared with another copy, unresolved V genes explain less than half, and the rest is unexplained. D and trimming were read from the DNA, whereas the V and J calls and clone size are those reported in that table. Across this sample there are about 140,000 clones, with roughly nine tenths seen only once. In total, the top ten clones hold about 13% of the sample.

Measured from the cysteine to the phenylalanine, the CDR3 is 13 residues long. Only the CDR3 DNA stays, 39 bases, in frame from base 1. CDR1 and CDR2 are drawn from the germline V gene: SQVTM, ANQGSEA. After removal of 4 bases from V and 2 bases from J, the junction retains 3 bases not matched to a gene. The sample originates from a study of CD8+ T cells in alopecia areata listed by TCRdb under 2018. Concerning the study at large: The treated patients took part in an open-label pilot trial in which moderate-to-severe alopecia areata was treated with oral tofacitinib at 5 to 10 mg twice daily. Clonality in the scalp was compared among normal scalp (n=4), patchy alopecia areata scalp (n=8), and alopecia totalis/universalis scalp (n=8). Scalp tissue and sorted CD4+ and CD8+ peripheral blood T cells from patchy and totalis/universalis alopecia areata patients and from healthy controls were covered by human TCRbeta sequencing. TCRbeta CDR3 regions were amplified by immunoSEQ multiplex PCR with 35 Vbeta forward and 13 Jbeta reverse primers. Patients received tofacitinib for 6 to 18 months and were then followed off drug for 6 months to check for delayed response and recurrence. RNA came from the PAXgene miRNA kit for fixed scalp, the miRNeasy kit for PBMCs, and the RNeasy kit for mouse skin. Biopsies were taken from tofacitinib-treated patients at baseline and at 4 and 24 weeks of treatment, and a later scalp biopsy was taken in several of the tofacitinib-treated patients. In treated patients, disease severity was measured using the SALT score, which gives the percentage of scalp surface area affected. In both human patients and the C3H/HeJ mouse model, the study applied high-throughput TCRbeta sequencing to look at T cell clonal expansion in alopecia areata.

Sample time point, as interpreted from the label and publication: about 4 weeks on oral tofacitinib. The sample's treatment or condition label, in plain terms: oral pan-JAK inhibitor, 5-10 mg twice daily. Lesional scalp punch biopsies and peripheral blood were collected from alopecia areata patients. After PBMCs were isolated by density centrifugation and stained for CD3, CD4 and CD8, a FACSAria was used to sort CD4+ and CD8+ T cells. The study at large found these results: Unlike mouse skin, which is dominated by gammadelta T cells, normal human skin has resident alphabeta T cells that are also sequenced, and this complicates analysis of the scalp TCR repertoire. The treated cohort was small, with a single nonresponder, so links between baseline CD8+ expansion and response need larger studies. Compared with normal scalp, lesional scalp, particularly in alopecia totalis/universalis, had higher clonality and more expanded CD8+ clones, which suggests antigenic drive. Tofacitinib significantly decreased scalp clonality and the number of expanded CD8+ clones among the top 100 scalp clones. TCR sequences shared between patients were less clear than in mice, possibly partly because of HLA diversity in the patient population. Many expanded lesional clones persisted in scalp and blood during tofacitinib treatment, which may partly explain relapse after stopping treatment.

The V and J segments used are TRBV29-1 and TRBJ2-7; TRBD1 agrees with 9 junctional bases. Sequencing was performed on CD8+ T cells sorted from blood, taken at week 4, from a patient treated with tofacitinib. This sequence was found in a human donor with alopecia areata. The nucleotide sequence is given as TGCAGCGTTGGGGACAGGGTGACCTACGAGCAGTACTTC. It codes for CSVGDRVTYEQYF.